This entry features one T cell receptor (beta chain) sequence. This clone was picked up a small number of times. This clone's antigen is unknown. Base qualities are missing; no much larger clone stands one base away. The data stem from a study of T cell changes during pregnancy in multiple sclerosis (dated by TCRdb to between 2018 and 2020). In terms of the full investigation: Changes in the T cell repertoire over the course of pregnancy were examined in this study in women with multiple sclerosis.

CDR1 MNHNY and CDR2 SVGAGI were looked up in the germline V gene (reference sequence). Relative to germline, V is 5 bases shorter and J is 5 bases shorter, with 10 bases between their ends. The CDR3 measures 12 amino acids from cysteine to phenylalanine. Only the CDR3 portion is preserved as DNA: 36 bases, with reading frame beginning at the first base. To prepare the library, the immunoSEQ multiplex PCR assay was applied. TCRdb stores this immuneACCESS table with in-frame sequences only. Part of the clones is absent; in the studies checked, under half of the shortfall reflects unresolved V genes, and no reason is known for the rest. Here the sample has about 80,000 clones; just over 90% occur a single time. The ten largest clones represent around 0.2% of the sample.

This clonotype was obtained from a female donor with multiple sclerosis, enrolled in a pregnancy study. In this chain, TRBV6-6 is recombined with TRBJ2-7, with an unclear D gene assignment. Sample: CD4+ T cells from peripheral blood mononuclear cells, taken before pregnancy. The CDR3 in this case is CASSNTLNEQYF. The nucleotide sequence reads TGTGCCAGCAGTAACACATTGAACGAGCAGTACTTC.